The clone carrying this TCR beta chain was observed once. No antigen is known for it. The CDR3 is made up of 13 amino acids. The germline CDR1 and CDR2 sequences are KGHSH and LQKENI. This sample was taken from a study of chemoradiotherapy in HPV16-positive cancers. Study-level information: Candidate HPV-specific T-cell clones and common TCR motifs came from functional assays in a couple of HPV16-positive patients.

The assay was immunoSEQ multiplex PCR, and TCRdb's table has in-frame clones only and misses some. The sample yields thousands of clones, about 80% seen once. Repertoires were sampled repeatedly during chemoradiotherapy. Study outcomes and limitations: During treatment, candidate HPV-specific clones and E7-related motifs expanded in tumor.

The chain recombines TRBV18 with TRBJ2-5, with 12 bases that match TRBD2. Judging by the DNA end, TRBJ2-7 fits better; the J call may be wrong. The TCR sequence derives from a human donor with HPV-associated anogenital cancer. Material: blood, obtained from a patient who underwent chemoradiotherapy. The CDR3 loop reads CASRLAGAYEQYF. Here the CDR3 DNA reads TGTGCCAGCCGACTAGCGGGAGCCTACGAGCAGTACTTC.